The 7 T cell receptor beta chains below all came from one sample that was sequenced in a study of STAT5B mutations in CD4+ large granular lymphocyte leukemia. Only in-frame clones appear in the TCRdb table, and some are missing; sequencing was by immunoSEQ multiplex PCR. The sample shows approximately 27,000 clones, about 86% of them seen only once. The sample was CD4+ T cells from blood buffy coats. These receptors were taken from a human donor in good health.

This chain links TRBV4-1 with TRBJ1-5, with D perhaps matching TRBD1 (6 bases). The CDR3 covers 15 residues. The germline V and J ends were trimmed by 0 bases and 7 bases, with 13 bases remaining between them. CDR1 and CDR2 from the germline V gene are MGHRA and YSYEKL. CDR3 coding DNA: TGCGCCAGCAGCCAAGATCGCAGGGGACAACAGCCCCAGCATTTT. This encodes CASSQDRRGQQPQHF.

This clone occurred once. The chain couples TRBV11-3 to TRBJ2-5; 8 bases map to TRBD2. Trimming removed 5 bases from V and 5 bases from J; junction bases left unmatched: 19. The CDR3 has 18 amino acids. The germline V gene encodes CDR1 SGHNT and CDR2 YENEEA. This CDR3 reads CASSPPGGRPPMWETQYF. CDR3 in DNA: TGTGCCAGCAGCCCCCCGGGGGGGCGGCCACCGATGTGGGAGACCCAGTACTTC.

The V and J genes are TRBV12-1 and TRBJ2-4; the listed D gene, TRBD2, was not tested against the DNA. TRBV12-1 counts as a pseudogene. This CDR3 region has 14 residues. The CDR3 DNA is TGTGCCAGCAGCGAAGCGGGAGCCAAAAACATTCAGTACTTC. Amino acids: CASSEAGAKNIQYF.

The chain uses TRBV10-1 and TRBJ1-2; TRBD1 matches at 9 bases. Germline loops: CDR1 WNHNN, CDR2 SYGVQD (reference sequence). This CDR3 spans 14 amino acids. The V segment lost 3 bases and the J segment 6 bases; nucleotides outside the gene matches: 5. This CDR3 reads CASSETGGVDGYTF. Here the CDR3 DNA reads TGCGCCAGCAGTGAAACAGGGGGCGTTGATGGCTACACCTTC.

This chain connects TRBV6-1 to TRBJ1-4, with D maybe TRBD1 (5 bases). The CDR3 runs 15 residues. Germline lookup yields CDR1 MNHNS and CDR2 SASEGT. Trimming cost V 1 base and J 8 bases, with 14 bases left between them. For the CDR3, the DNA is TGTGCCAGCAGTGAAGTTCTGGGGCGAGGCGAAAAACTGTTTTTT. Its translation: CASSEVLGRGEKLFF.

The chain recombines TRBV5-4 with TRBJ1-1, with D possibly TRBD1 on 5 matching bases. The CDR3 covers 13 residues. Germline V gives CDR1 SGHNT, CDR2 YYREEE (reference sequence). Trimming took off 4 bases at V and 11 bases at J, with 18 bases between the two ends. The CDR3 nucleotides are TGTGCCAGCAGCGTCGGGACGGAGCTTCGGGCTTTCTTT. Protein: CASSVGTELRAFF.

The chain links TRBV4-2 to TRBJ2-2, with D possibly being TRBD2 (7 bases). V was trimmed by 0 bases and J by 2 bases, leaving 16 bases between them. There are 18 residues in the CDR3. Germline V CDR1 and CDR2: LGHNA, YNFKEQ. The CDR3 nucleotides are TGTGCCAGCAGCCAAGAATGGAGGCCGGGGGGCAACACCGGGGAGCTGTTTTTT. Translated: CASSQEWRPGGNTGELFF.